This is a list of T cell receptor beta chains from one sample in a study of Ad26.COV2.S vaccination and SARS-CoV-2 variants. TCRdb keeps only in-frame clones here, not all; method: immunoSEQ multiplex PCR. Among around 250,000 clones, roughly 87% were seen once, and the ten largest hold 2.9%. This specimen was peripheral blood, taken in a trial of Ad26.COV2.S vaccine versus placebo. These receptors all stem from a person aged 18 to 59 who received the Ad26.COV2.S COVID-19 vaccine or a placebo. Both conserved end residues are part of each CDR3. The D gene is left open where the match is weak. A row's size may be missing; if present it is once, few, many or a size class.

V	J	length	size	D	CDR3	DNA
TRBV7-8	TRBJ1-6	14	-	-	CASSLDSGNSPLHF	TGTGCCAGCAGCTTAGACTCGGGGAATTCACCCCTCCACTTT
TRBV7-8	TRBJ1-6	16	few	-	CASSLGQGTYNSPLHF	TGTGCCAGCAGCTTAGGGCAGGGGACGTATAATTCACCCCTCCACTTT
TRBV7-2	TRBJ1-5	15	few	-	CASSLTGHSNQPQHF	TGTGCCAGCAGCCTAACAGGTCATAGCAATCAGCCCCAGCATTTT
TRBV6-2/TRBV6-3	TRBJ2-7	15	-	-	CATSYDSGSSYEQYF	TGTGCCACCAGCTATGACTCAGGCAGCTCCTACGAGCAGTACTTC
TRBV29-1	TRBJ2-7	13	-	-	CSAGQGETYEQYF	TGCAGCGCTGGCCAGGGTGAGACCTACGAGCAGTACTTC
TRBV5-1	TRBJ2-3	15	-	TRBD2	CASSLKRELKDTQYF	TGCGCCAGCAGCTTGAAGCGGGAGCTGAAAGATACGCAGTATTTT
TRBV6-5	TRBJ1-3	14	-	TRBD1	CASRTEGAGNTIYF	TGTGCCAGCAGGACCGAGGGGGCAGGGAACACCATATATTTT
TRBV9	TRBJ1-6	16	-	-	CASSGTPDTQSSPLHF	TGTGCCAGCAGCGGCACCCCTGACACCCAGAGTTCACCCCTCCACTTT
TRBV28	TRBJ2-7	14	-	-	CASSLRGTIYEQYF	TGTGCCAGCAGTTTACGGGGAACAATATACGAGCAGTACTTC
TRBV19	TRBJ1-4	13	-	-	CASTFTTGEKLFF	TGTGCCAGTACCTTTACCACCGGAGAAAAACTGTTTTTT
TRBV9	TRBJ2-3	15	-	-	CASSVETGGGDTQYF	TGTGCCAGCAGCGTAGAAACAGGGGGAGGGGATACGCAGTATTTT
TRBV6-5	TRBJ1-4	12	-	-	CASTGSRSKLFF	TGTGCCAGCACCGGATCCCGGTCGAAACTGTTTTTT
TRBV6-5	TRBJ1-2	14	-	TRBD1	CASSPGTGWYGYTF	TGTGCCAGCAGCCCCGGGACAGGGTGGTATGGCTACACCTTC
TRBV6-5	TRBJ2-7	13	-	TRBD1	CASIRDRAYEQYF	TGTGCCAGCATACGGGACAGAGCCTACGAGCAGTACTTC
TRBV11-2	TRBJ2-1	17	-	-	CASSSGGGSRSYNEQFF	TGTGCCAGCAGCTCAGGGGGCGGGAGTAGGTCCTACAATGAGCAGTTCTTC
TRBV7-8	TRBJ2-3	14	-	-	CASSGGLGTDTQYF	TGTGCCAGCAGCGGGGGACTGGGCACAGATACGCAGTATTTT
TRBV3-1/TRBV3-2	TRBJ2-3	15	-	TRBD2	CASSWEGRSTDTQYF	TGTGCCAGCAGCTGGGAGGGAAGGAGCACAGATACGCAGTATTTT
TRBV3-1/TRBV3-2	TRBJ2-1	15	-	-	CASSQIKGSYNEQFF	TGTGCCAGCAGCCAGATTAAGGGGTCCTACAATGAGCAGTTCTTC
TRBV9	TRBJ2-1	15	-	TRBD2	CASSLSGGPYNEQFF	TGTGCCAGCAGCCTTAGCGGGGGTCCCTACAATGAGCAGTTCTTC
TRBV6-5	TRBJ2-3	15	-	-	CASSRDISGTDTQYF	TGTGCCAGCAGCCGGGACATCAGTGGTACAGATACGCAGTATTTT
TRBV11-3	TRBJ2-2	15	-	TRBD1	CASSRDRDNTGELFF	TGTGCCAGCAGCCGCGACAGGGATAACACCGGGGAGCTGTTTTTT
TRBV18	TRBJ1-4	15	-	-	CASSLGRPTIEKLFF	TGTGCCAGCTCACTCGGGAGACCCACGATAGAAAAACTGTTTTTT
TRBV29-1	TRBJ2-1	14	-	-	CSVDRPYIWGEQFF	TGCAGCGTCGACAGGCCTTACATTTGGGGTGAGCAGTTCTTC
TRBV4-3	TRBJ2-5	16	few	-	CASSTNRDSGAETQYF	TGCGCCAGCAGTACCAACCGGGACTCAGGAGCCGAGACCCAGTACTTC
TRBV15	TRBJ1-5	15	-	-	CATSRGIQSNQPQHF	TGTGCCACCAGCAGAGGGATCCAGAGCAATCAGCCCCAGCATTTT
TRBV15	TRBJ1-5	14	-	-	CATSRAPDNQPQHF	TGTGCCACCAGCAGAGCTCCGGACAATCAGCCCCAGCATTTT
TRBV5-6	TRBJ1-2	13	-	-	CASSRPTAYGYTF	TGTGCCAGCAGTCGTCCTACTGCTTATGGCTACACCTTC
TRBV19	TRBJ1-4	14	-	TRBD1	CASRPGQLNEKLFF	TGTGCCAGTAGACCGGGACAGCTTAATGAAAAACTGTTTTTT
TRBV6-2/TRBV6-3	TRBJ2-1	21	-	TRBD2	CASSYWPPASGGASGDNEQFF	TGTGCCAGCAGTTACTGGCCCCCAGCTAGCGGGGGGGCCTCTGGGGACAATGAGCAGTTCTTC
TRBV4-3	TRBJ1-2	14	-	-	CASSQDGGNYGYTF	TGCGCCAGCAGCCAAGATGGGGGTAATTATGGCTACACCTTC
TRBV3-1/TRBV3-2	TRBJ2-1	15	-	-	CASSQRQGNYNEQFF	TGTGCCAGCAGCCAACGGCAGGGTAACTACAATGAGCAGTTCTTC
TRBV6-5	TRBJ2-7	12	-	-	CATGGVHYEQYF	TGTGCCACCGGTGGGGTCCATTACGAGCAGTACTTC
TRBV9	TRBJ2-5	15	-	-	CASSVEPGFGETQYF	TGTGCCAGCAGCGTAGAACCGGGGTTCGGGGAGACCCAGTACTTC
TRBV4-2	TRBJ2-1	12	few	-	CASSQDRREQFF	TGTGCCAGCAGCCAAGATCGACGTGAGCAGTTCTTC
TRBV27	TRBJ1-2	13	-	-	CASSTGPRGGYTF	TGTGCCAGCAGTACGGGACCTAGGGGCGGCTACACCTTC
TRBV19	TRBJ1-5	15	-	-	CASSIMEGGYQPQHF	TGTGCCAGTAGTATAATGGAAGGGGGTTATCAGCCCCAGCATTTT
TRBV15	TRBJ1-4	15	-	TRBD1	CATSRGQSAAEKLFF	TGTGCCACCAGCCGGGGACAGTCAGCTGCTGAAAAACTGTTTTTT
TRBV7-2	TRBJ2-4	14	-	-	CASSLSFRTDIQYF	TGTGCCAGCAGCTTATCTTTTAGGACGGACATTCAGTACTTC
TRBV6-2/TRBV6-3	TRBJ1-2	15	-	TRBD1	CASSDARTGGHGYTF	TGTGCCAGCAGCGACGCTCGGACAGGGGGCCATGGCTACACCTTC
TRBV7-9	TRBJ2-1	14	few	TRBD2	CASSLMSVAGSLFF	TGTGCCAGCAGCTTAATGTCGGTAGCGGGAAGTCTGTTCTTC
TRBV24-1	TRBJ2-3	14	-	TRBD2	CATSESGGPDTQYF	TGTGCCACCAGTGAGTCGGGAGGGCCCGATACGCAGTATTTT
TRBV7-2	TRBJ2-2	15	-	-	CASTLSHANTGELFF	TGTGCCAGCACCTTGTCGCACGCGAACACCGGGGAGCTGTTTTTT
TRBV24-1	TRBJ2-2	14	-	-	CATRRTEGPGELFF	TGTGCCACCAGGCGAACAGAAGGACCCGGGGAGCTGTTTTTT
TRBV4-3	TRBJ2-1	17	-	TRBD2	CASSQDRASGDYNEQFF	TGCGCCAGCAGCCAAGATAGGGCTAGCGGGGACTACAATGAGCAGTTCTTC
TRBV6-5	TRBJ1-4	13	-	-	CASSTGLREKLFF	TGTGCCAGCAGTACGGGACTCCGGGAAAAACTGTTTTTT
TRBV29-1	TRBJ2-5	12	-	-	CSPAGLGETQYF	TGCAGCCCCGCGGGGCTTGGAGAGACCCAGTACTTC
TRBV11-3	TRBJ2-5	17	-	TRBD1	CASSSGQGTPKEETQYF	TGTGCCAGCAGCTCAGGACAGGGAACCCCCAAGGAAGAGACCCAGTACTTC
TRBV25-1	TRBJ1-4	15	-	-	CASSENRGLNEKLFF	TGTGCCAGCAGTGAAAATCGAGGGCTTAATGAAAAACTGTTTTTT
TRBV24-1	TRBJ2-1	14	-	TRBD2	CATSEAGGRGEQFF	TGTGCCACCAGTGAAGCGGGGGGGAGGGGTGAGCAGTTCTTC
TRBV6-2/TRBV6-3	TRBJ1-1	13	-	-	CASSYGTYTEAFF	TGTGCCAGCAGTTACGGGACTTACACTGAAGCTTTCTTT
TRBV20-1	TRBJ2-3	10	-	-	CSAPEDTQYF	TGCAGTGCTCCAGAAGATACGCAGTATTTT
TRBV19	TRBJ2-5	13	-	TRBD1	CASRGQGGETQYF	TGTGCCAGTAGGGGACAGGGTGGAGAGACCCAGTACTTC
TRBV4-1	TRBJ1-2	14	-	TRBD1	CASSQERTGVGYTF	TGCGCCAGCAGCCAAGAAAGGACAGGGGTCGGCTACACCTTC
TRBV2	TRBJ2-1	16	-	-	CASIKPGRLTSGEQFF	TGTGCCAGCATTAAGCCGGGACGGCTTACATCGGGTGAGCAGTTCTTC
TRBV24-1	TRBJ1-1	13	-	-	CATSGGGNTEAFF	TGTGCCACCAGTGGGGGGGGAAACACTGAAGCTTTCTTT
TRBV11-2	TRBJ2-1	15	-	-	CASSSSRGSYNEQFF	TGTGCCAGCAGCTCGAGTCGCGGATCTTACAATGAGCAGTTCTTC
TRBV18	TRBJ1-3	18	many	-	CASSPLGQPNTIGNTIYF	TGTGCCAGCTCACCCCTAGGACAGCCCAATACTATCGGAAACACCATATATTTT
TRBV4-1	TRBJ2-2	14	-	-	CASSRLQITGELFF	TGCGCCAGCAGCCGGTTACAGATCACCGGGGAGCTGTTTTTT
TRBV5-1	TRBJ1-6	14	-	TRBD1	CASSSDRANSPLHF	TGCGCCAGCAGCTCGGACAGGGCCAATTCACCCCTCCACTTT
TRBV7-9	TRBJ1-5	14	-	TRBD1	CASSRQGRSQPQHF	TGTGCCAGCAGCCGACAGGGAAGAAGTCAGCCCCAGCATTTT